These T cell receptor beta chains were read from a single sample in a study of T cell changes during pregnancy in multiple sclerosis. Profiling relied on immunoSEQ multiplex PCR, and the TCRdb table lists in-frame clones only, not all of them. The sample shows about 38,000 clones, about nine tenths of them seen only once. Source: CD4+ T cells from peripheral blood mononuclear cells, taken after pregnancy. All receptors derive from a female donor in good health, enrolled as a control in a pregnancy study. The CDR3 runs from the conserved cysteine through the conserved F or W.

j_call	v_call	cdr3_aa
TRBJ1-2	TRBV5-1	CASSNLGQGYGYTF
TRBJ1-6	TRBV7-7	CASRHNSPLHF
TRBJ2-5	TRBV10-3	CAISGTSGGTRETQYF
TRBJ1-1	TRBV18	CASSPLQGLNTEAFF
TRBJ2-2	TRBV19	CASSIRSGGASGELFF
TRBJ2-6	TRBV4-3	CASSKGGGRGRGANVLTF
TRBJ1-6	TRBV5-1	CASSAVDSPVALHF
.	TRBV27	CASNPVGTLNSYEQYF
TRBJ2-1	TRBV15	CATSRDEGSEQFF
TRBJ2-3	TRBV4-3	CASSPGQGSIDTQYF
TRBJ2-3	TRBV19	CASSPGTGLSTDTQYF
TRBJ1-1	TRBV7-9	CASSGGRGTEAFF
TRBJ2-2	TRBV5-8	CASSLEGTRSPGELFF
TRBJ2-6	TRBV19	CASSMLTGGSGANVLTF
TRBJ2-1	TRBV6-7	CASMGLPKIEQFF
TRBJ2-7	TRBV20-1	CSASRDEQYF
TRBJ2-3	TRBV5-1	CASSLAGTPSDTQYF
TRBJ1-1	TRBV27	CASRSTGALTEAFF
TRBJ1-5	TRBV19	CASSLWGGRFTYSNQPQHF
TRBJ2-7	TRBV15	CATQRRTGGYEQYF
TRBJ1-2	TRBV18	CASSPPGAGTDGYTF
TRBJ1-2	TRBV5-6	CASSLDGPRGYTF
TRBJ2-1	TRBV4-3	CASSLGGAGNEQFF
TRBJ1-2	TRBV23-1	CASSRGPGVVPWELDGYTF
TRBJ2-2	TRBV4-1	CASSHLAGGKGGELFF
TRBJ2-1	TRBV29-1	CSVLGLAGNNEQFF
TRBJ2-2	TRBV27	CASRRKPGQGTTGELFF
TRBJ2-7	TRBV9	CASSVGIPSGPIRYEQYF
TRBJ2-5	TRBV5-6	CASSLARETQYF
TRBJ2-7	TRBV7-2	CASRPGTTPYEQYF
TRBJ2-3	TRBV10-1	CATYPISGTDTQYF
TRBJ2-1	TRBV5-1	CASSRAGVSYNEQFF
TRBJ1-5	TRBV30	CAWSVLGQGAQHF
TRBJ1-2	TRBV30	CAWSNPGQGFGYTF
TRBJ2-7	TRBV6-5	CASSKQGPSYEQYF
TRBJ2-1	TRBV11-3	CASSSEVGLAGAWQGQFF
TRBJ2-7	TRBV18	CASSPPAGTYEQYF
TRBJ1-1	TRBV7-9	CASSYSSEGKAFF
TRBJ2-5	TRBV11-2	CASSFGGQVIKQETQYF
TRBJ2-6	TRBV19	CASSRAGLINVLTF